This T cell receptor beta chain was captured by sequencing in a study of OX40 agonist ivuxolimab in advanced cancers. The repertoire was sequenced with immunoSEQ multiplex PCR; TCRdb's copy has only in-frame clones and lacks some. The sample has 9,000 to 13,000 clones, 60% to 80% seen once; the top ten hold roughly 32%. The sequence came from an adult with an advanced solid tumor such as melanoma, head and neck, liver or kidney cancer. Specimen: CD4+ or CD8+ T cells sorted from blood, collected in a trial of the OX40 agonist ivuxolimab.

Here the CDR3 reads CASSQDYKTEANYGYTF. The CDR3 nucleotides read TGTGCCAGCAGCCAAGATTATAAAACAGAAGCAAACTATGGCTACACCTTC. This sequence joins TRBV14 and TRBJ1-2; the D is unclear. The ends were cut back, 0 bases at V and 2 bases at J, with 16 bases in the middle. Germline V CDR1 and CDR2: SGHDN, FVKESK. This CDR3 is 17 amino acids long.